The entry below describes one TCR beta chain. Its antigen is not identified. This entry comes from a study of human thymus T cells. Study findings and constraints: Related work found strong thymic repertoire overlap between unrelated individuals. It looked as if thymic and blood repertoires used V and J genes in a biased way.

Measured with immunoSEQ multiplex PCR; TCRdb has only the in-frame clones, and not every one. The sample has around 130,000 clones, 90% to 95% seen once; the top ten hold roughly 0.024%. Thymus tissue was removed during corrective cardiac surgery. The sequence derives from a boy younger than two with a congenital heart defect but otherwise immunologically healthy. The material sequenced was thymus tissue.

The CDR3 DNA is TGTGCCAGCAGCCCGACAGGGGGGTTCCCGCAAGAGACCCAGTACTTC. Its protein is CASSPTGGFPQETQYF. The chain combines TRBV14 with TRBJ2-5; TRBD1 agrees at 9 bases. Trimming took 4 bases from V and 2 from J; bases not matched to a gene: 8. CDR1 SGHDN and CDR2 FVKESK come from the germline V gene. The CDR3 has 16 residues.